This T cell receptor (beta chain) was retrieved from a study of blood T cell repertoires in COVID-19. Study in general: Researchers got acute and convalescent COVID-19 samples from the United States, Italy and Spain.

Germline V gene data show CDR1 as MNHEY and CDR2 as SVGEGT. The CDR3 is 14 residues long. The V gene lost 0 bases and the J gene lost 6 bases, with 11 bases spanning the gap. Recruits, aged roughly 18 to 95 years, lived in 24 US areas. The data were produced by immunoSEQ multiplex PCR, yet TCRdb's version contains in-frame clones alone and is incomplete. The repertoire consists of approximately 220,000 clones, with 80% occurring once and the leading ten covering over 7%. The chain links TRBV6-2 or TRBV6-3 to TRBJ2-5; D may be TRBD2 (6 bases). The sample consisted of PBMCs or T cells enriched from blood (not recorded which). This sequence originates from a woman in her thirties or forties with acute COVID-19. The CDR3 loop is CASSYSGGKKTQYF. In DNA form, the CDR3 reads TGTGCCAGCAGTTACTCGGGCGGGAAAAAGACCCAGTACTTC.